This TCR beta chain was retrieved from a study of blood T cell repertoires in COVID-19. The overall study: Sources were T cells, B-cell-depleted T cells, or PBMCs; the material itself was cDNA or gDNA.

This CDR3 has 15 amino acids. CDR1 is SGHRS, CDR2 YFSETQ, per germline. V shed 4 bases and J 3 bases; nucleotides not matched to a gene: 9. In Seattle, patients joined the study during active infection and were tracked longitudinally. Original analysis: Estimation of nucleated cell counts was performed using reference gene primer amplification. The method was immunoSEQ multiplex PCR; TCRdb's version includes in-frame clones alone and lacks a portion of them. V and J calls and clone size follow that table, whereas D and trimming were derived from the DNA. The top ten hold about 6% of the sample, which has roughly 340,000 clones, around 87% seen once. This clone occurred a few times.

Material for sequencing was peripheral blood. The sequence came from a woman between 50 and 59 years old with COVID-19, enrolled during active disease. This chain connects TRBV5-1 to TRBJ1-2; 7 nucleotides align to TRBD1. This CDR3 is CASSTYFGQDYGYTF. CDR3 nucleotide sequence: TGCGCCAGCAGCACTTACTTTGGACAGGACTATGGCTACACCTTC.